These 14 T cell receptor beta chains share one sample of origin, sequenced in a study of graft-versus-host responses after intestinal transplantation. This table comes from immunoSEQ multiplex PCR, and its TCRdb copy is limited to in-frame clones, with some not included. The sample includes 35,000 to 45,000 clones, just over 90% of them seen just once. The sequences come from PBMCs, collected 700 to 850 days after intestinal transplantation. These receptors were collected from a human patient who received an intestinal transplant, so some T cells may come from the graft donor.

The chain employs TRBV18 and TRBJ2-7, with D perhaps TRBD1 (5 bases). V dropped 3 bases and J dropped 4 bases, with 10 bases sitting between them. The V gene's germline CDR1 is KGHSH and CDR2 LQKENI. This CDR3 is 13 amino acids long. The CDR3 reads CASSPKTDYEQYF. The CDR3, as DNA: TGTGCCAGCTCACCGAAGACAGATTACGAGCAGTACTTC. The variable domain in full, with the rest retrieved from reference TRBV18 and TRBJ2-7, is NAGVMQNPRHLVRRRGQEARLRCSPMKGHSHVYWYRQLPEEGLKFMVYLQKENIIDESGMPKERFSAEFPKEGPSILRIQQVVRGDSAAYFCASSPKTDYEQYFGPGTRLTVT.

The J gene is TRBJ2-5, the V gene TRBV7-6; 9 bases map to TRBD2. Germline CDR1 reads SGHVS; CDR2 reads FNYEAQ. V was clipped by 3 bases and J by 7 bases; unmatched bases: 6. This CDR3 spans 14 amino acids. The DNA for the CDR3 is TGTGCCAGCAGCTTTGGCGGGGGGGTAGGGACCCAGTACTTC. This translates into CASSFGGGVGTQYF.

The gene calls are TRBV11-3 and TRBJ2-7; 10 positions match TRBD1. Per the germline V gene, CDR1 is SGHNT and CDR2 is YENEEA. Trimming cost V 5 bases and J 5 bases; bases outside gene matches: 6. This CDR3 contains 14 residues. CDR3 protein: CASSPRDRGDEQYF. The CDR3 DNA sequence: TGTGCCAGCAGCCCCCGGGACAGGGGCGACGAGCAGTACTTC.

This clone was detected only once. The rearrangement joins TRBV9 to TRBJ1-3; D not resolved. This CDR3 has 11 residues. The V and J ends lost 0 bases and 8 bases respectively, with 3 bases between them. The germline gives CDR1 SGDLS, CDR2 YYNGEE. CDR3 residues: CASSVGDTIYF. CDR3 sequence (DNA): TGTGCCAGCAGCGTAGGTGACACCATATATTTT.

This clone was seen just once. V is TRBV6-5 and J is TRBJ2-5; perhaps TRBD1 as D (5 bases). The CDR3 runs 13 residues. Germline assignment: CDR1 MNHEY and CDR2 SVGAGI. V lost 4 bases, J lost 3 bases, and 9 bases lay in between. The CDR3 loop is CASSFRVEETQYF. CDR3 DNA sequence: TGTGCCAGCAGTTTCAGGGTTGAAGAGACCCAGTACTTC.

This clone appeared a single time. The chain combines TRBV6-5 with TRBJ2-7; the D gene is possibly TRBD1 (6 bases). This CDR3 has 14 amino acids. Trimming shortened V by 6 bases and J by 3 bases, and 15 bases separated the two germline ends. Germline V gives CDR1 MNHEY, CDR2 SVGAGI. The CDR3 here is CASSPGTLFYEQYF. CDR3 nucleotides: TGTGCCAGCAGCCCCGGGACACTTTTCTACGAGCAGTACTTC.

J is TRBJ1-5 and V is TRBV6-6, with D possibly matching TRBD1 (5 bases). Germline V gene data show CDR1 as MNHNY and CDR2 as SVGAGI (reference sequence). The CDR3 extends over 14 amino acids. V was cut by 5 bases and J by 3 bases, with 11 bases left in between. The CDR3, as DNA: TGTGCCAGCAGTCACAGGCCTGACAATCAGCCCCAGCATTTT. Translation gives CASSHRPDNQPQHF.

The chain links TRBV9 to TRBJ2-1, with 7 bases matching TRBD1. The V gene's germline CDR1 is SGDLS and CDR2 YYNGEE. There are 16 residues in the CDR3. The V gene end was trimmed by 2 bases and the J gene end by 4 bases; junction bases not matched to a gene: 9. The CDR3 coding sequence is TGTGCCAGCAGCGTTCGAACAGGGGTGTCGTACAATGAGCAGTTCTTC. It encodes CASSVRTGVSYNEQFF.

V usage is TRBV6-1 and J usage is TRBJ2-1; either TRBD1 or TRBD2 may supply D (6 bases each). CDR1 is MNHNS and CDR2 is SASEGT in the germline V gene. CDR3 length: 17 residues. V was cut by 2 bases and J by 8 bases, with 22 bases left in between. The CDR3 loop reads CASSEYGGARVVYEQFF. As DNA, the CDR3 is TGTGCCAGCAGTGAATACGGGGGCGCAAGGGTTGTCTATGAGCAGTTCTTC.

This clone was recorded once. This rearrangement joins TRBV4-1 to TRBJ2-5; 7 nucleotides match TRBD1. The CDR3 totals 13 residues. The germline CDR1 and CDR2 sequences are MGHRA and YSYEKL. J lost 2 bases, V lost 6 bases, and 3 bases had no gene match. The CDR3: CASSGTDQETQYF. CDR3 bases: TGCGCCAGCAGTGGGACAGATCAAGAGACCCAGTACTTC.

V usage is TRBV6-6 and J usage is TRBJ2-5; a weak D match, TRBD1 (6 bases). The V gene lost 2 bases and the J gene lost 7 bases, with 8 bases spanning the gap. This CDR3 spans 12 amino acids. The germline CDR1 and CDR2 sequences are MNHNY and SVGAGI (reference sequence). The chain's CDR3 is CASSYRGGTQYF. In nucleotides, the CDR3 is TGTGCCAGCAGTTACAGAGGGGGGACCCAGTACTTC.

The chain joins TRBV11-1 to TRBJ2-6, with unresolved D. This CDR3 spans 15 amino acids. Trimming shortened V by 1 base and J by 3 bases, and 7 bases separated the two germline ends. CDR1 is SGHAT, CDR2 FQDESV, per germline (reference sequence). In DNA form, the CDR3 reads TGTGCCAGCAGCTTAGTGGGGATTGGGGCCAACGTCCTGACTTTC. It codes for CASSLVGIGANVLTF.

This clone has only one observation. This sequence joins TRBV5-1 and TRBJ2-3; TRBD2 is a possible D gene (6 bases). In germline, CDR1 is SGHRS, CDR2 YFSETQ. Deletions cut 0 bases from V and 1 base from J, with 9 bases between. The CDR3 loop spans 15 amino acids. In DNA, the CDR3 is TGCGCCAGCAGCTTGGCCGGGGGAGGCACAGATACGCAGTATTTT. Its translation is CASSLAGGGTDTQYF.

This chain joins TRBV5-1 and TRBJ1-5; D unresolved. Trimming stripped 0 bases from V and 2 bases from J, with 12 bases between. Germline lookup yields CDR1 SGHRS and CDR2 YFSETQ. The CDR3 extends over 16 amino acids. The CDR3 protein is CASSLGAGNGNQPQHF. In DNA, the CDR3 is TGCGCCAGCAGCTTGGGCGCGGGCAACGGCAATCAGCCCCAGCATTTT.